The sample holds many counts of the clone carrying this TCR beta chain. The target antigen is unknown. Germline lookup yields CDR1 SGHTA and CDR2 FQGTGA. The length of the CDR3 is 14 residues. The V end was cut by 8 bases, the J end by 9 bases, with 20 bases between. Every molecule of TCR cDNA had its own unique molecular identifier. TCRdb processed the 5' RACE reads anew with MiXCR; each CDR3 protein has one entry. The table has around 26,000 distinct CDR3 sequences, 5.5% to 8.5% seen once. Time point described: sample taken at primary tumor resection. Unsorted samples of tumor, nontumor lung or frozen PBMC had their whole RNA sequenced. The donors comprised about 69 untreated early-stage non-small cell lung cancer patients. This sample was taken from a study of spatial heterogeneity in lung cancer. Study in general: TCR and UMI combinations that were unique each appeared, on average, more than ten times in raw reads. Study-wide points: There were more appearances of ubiquitous expanded tumor TCRs in blood at resection than at follow-up.

The sequence derives from a male donor with early-stage non-small cell lung cancer. J is TRBJ2-1 and V is TRBV7-3; D is possibly TRBD2 (7 bases). The sequenced sample was PBMCs, obtained at surgery. The CDR3 loop reads CASSPAGDYGEQFF. The CDR3 DNA sequence: TGTGCCAGCTCACCAGCAGGGGACTATGGTGAGCAGTTCTTC.